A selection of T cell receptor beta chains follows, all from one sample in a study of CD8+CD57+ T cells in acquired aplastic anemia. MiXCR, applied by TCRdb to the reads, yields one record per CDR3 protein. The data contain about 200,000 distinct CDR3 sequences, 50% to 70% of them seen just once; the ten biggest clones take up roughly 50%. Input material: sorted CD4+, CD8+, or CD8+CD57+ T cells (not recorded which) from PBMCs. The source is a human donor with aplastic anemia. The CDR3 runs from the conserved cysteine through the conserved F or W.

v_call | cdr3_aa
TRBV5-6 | CASSLEDRGLGNTIYF
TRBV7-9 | CASSLNPTLAVYEQYF
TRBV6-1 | CASGTGVKQTQYF
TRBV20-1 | CSAPGQGAPNTEAFF
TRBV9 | CASSAVTGWETQYF
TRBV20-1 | CSASGLAGVEQFF
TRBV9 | CASSVGPGNTGELFF
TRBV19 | CASSIRASGGPPYEQYF
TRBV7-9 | CASSLDLGTSYGYTF
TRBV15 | CATSSPRRTQYF
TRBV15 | CATSTNLAGGGYNEQFF
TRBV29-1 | CSVGTVDEKLFF
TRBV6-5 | CASSLGSGTQYF
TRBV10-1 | CASSGEETNNEQFF
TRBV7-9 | CASSLIPGANNEQFF
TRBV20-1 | CSATPNTEAFF
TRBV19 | CASRPTGSYEQYF
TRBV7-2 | CASSYLEGLEETQYF
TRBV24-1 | CATSLARTTSTDTQYF
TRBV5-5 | CASSSGQRHTGF
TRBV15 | CATSRDRPAGELFF
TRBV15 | CATSMAVGTNEKLFF
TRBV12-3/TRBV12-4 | CASRTAGTNQETQYF
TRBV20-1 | CSARDPLPGQGLNEQFF
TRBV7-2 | CASSFSREKQETQYF
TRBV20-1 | CSARAPLFAGMTYEQYF
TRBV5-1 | CASSGAPGQGYNEQFF
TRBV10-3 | CAISSTVSTEAFF
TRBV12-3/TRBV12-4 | CASTPARGEMDYGYTF
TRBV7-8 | CASSNPPQETQYF
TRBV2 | CASSRTGDSGNTIYF
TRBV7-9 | CASSSLGYTF
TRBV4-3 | CASSHPGQVGVYEQYF
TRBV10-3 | CAISGQGAVGELFF
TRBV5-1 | CASSELRGFTGELFF
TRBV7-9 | CASSPPDSVDGYTF
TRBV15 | CASISAQGTDTQYF
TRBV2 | CASSEFAGSYNEQFF
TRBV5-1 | CASSPLGSNNSPLHF
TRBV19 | CASSRMPGQGSYEQYF
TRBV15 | CATSRKNSNQPQHF
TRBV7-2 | CASSLVDGSTDTQYF
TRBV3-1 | CASSRRGEGNEQYF
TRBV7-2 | CASSFYSSYEQYF
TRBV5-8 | CASSLSGGRQETQYF
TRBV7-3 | CASSLEVQGGYEQYF
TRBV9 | CASSVGLGRLEEQYF
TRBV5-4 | CASSPLQGADYGYTF
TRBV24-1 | CATSERSSNQETQYF
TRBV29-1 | CSSLGGGSYNEQFF
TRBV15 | CATRGLGYNEQFF
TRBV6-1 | CASNSGWYEQYF
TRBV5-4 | CASSFKASTTNEKLFF
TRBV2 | CASLPRLAGVNEQFF
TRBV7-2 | CASSAQGLLGTDTQYF
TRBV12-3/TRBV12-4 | CASSAAQGSWETQYF
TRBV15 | CATSGDRGYYTF